The T cell receptor (beta chain) described here comes from a study of blood T cell repertoires in COVID-19 (dated by TCRdb to the early 2020s). Describing the broader study: Collaborator samples came from the United States, Italy and Spain and covered acute and convalescent phases of COVID-19. The prospective study material was composed of cDNA or gDNA derived from T cells, B-cell-depleted T cells, or PBMCs. Deeply sampled blood TCRbeta repertoires from subjects exposed to, actively infected with, or recovered from COVID-19 were included in the dataset. A freely available public database, intended as a resource for researchers studying the immune response to SARS-CoV-2, is where the repertoires were released. Samples came from the ongoing ImmuneRACE study (first 160 participants) plus 1,254 subjects from 6 global collaborators. Sample metadata almost always included a de-identified subject ID, COVID-19 status, age in years and sex. HLA class I and class II types, where available, came from metadata supplied by the sample provider rather than from assay-based typing. Overall results and qualifications from the work: How much clinical and demographic metadata was included differed by source and by participant, and the metadata was provided uncurated.

V is cut back by 2 bases and J by 8 bases, with 6 bases in the junction unmatched. From a lookup of the germline V gene, CDR1 and CDR2 are SGHRS and YFSETQ. Its CDR3 holds 13 amino acids, cysteine through phenylalanine. The retained sequence is limited to the CDR3, 39 bases, with the frame set at the first base. As for this clone: Its specific antigen is unknown. Per-base quality was not reported, and no clone a single base away is much larger than it.

Whole blood was collected in K2EDTA tubes by collaborating institutions according to the institutions' own protocols. Collaborator samples were shipped for TCRbeta analysis as frozen whole blood, isolated PBMCs, or DNA extracted from either sample type. The immunoSEQ Assay, a bias-controlled multiplex PCR, was used to amplify TCRbeta CDR3 regions from genomic DNA. Per the source publication's procedure: Within the assay, amplification of reference gene primers was used to estimate how many nucleated cells each sample contained. To quantify the absolute abundance of each unique TCRbeta CDR3 rearrangement, sequence reads were collapsed and filtered. For each sample, productive Simpson clonality was calculated as the square root of Simpson's diversity index over productive rearrangements. TCRdb holds this immuneACCESS table with in-frame rearrangements only. Some clones are missing; in checked studies, unresolved V genes explain under half, and the rest has no known cause. For V, J and clone size, that table is used; D and trimming come from the DNA. The sample table shows around 52,000 clones, and approximately 89% are seen once. Clones ranked in the top ten supply 25% to 30% of the sample.

Sequenced input: peripheral blood. Recombination joined TRBV5-1 with TRBJ1-2, and 7 junction bases match TRBD1. The receptor's source is a woman over 75 with acute or convalescent COVID-19. The CDR3 has the sequence CASSFEGAGGYTF. The nucleotide sequence is TGCGCCAGCAGCTTTGAGGGGGCTGGCGGCTACACCTTC.